This T cell receptor beta chain is drawn from a study of radiation and T cells in renal cell carcinoma. This CDR3 has 15 residues. The germline V gene encodes CDR1 SGHRS and CDR2 YFSETQ. The V end was cut by 0 bases, the J end by 8 bases, with 18 bases between. Time point defined: blood 2 weeks post-SBRT. Treatment described: 15 Gy SBRT to primary tumor, nephrectomy 4 weeks later. TCRdb keeps only in-frame clones here, not all; method: immunoSEQ multiplex PCR. The repertoire holds some 80,000 clones, with approximately 86% as singletons. The sample was blood, taken from a patient whose treatment included radiotherapy and nephrectomy. This TCR derives from a woman between 45 and 65 years old with renal cell carcinoma. V is TRBV5-1 and J is TRBJ2-7; perhaps D is TRBD1 or TRBD2 (5 bases each). The CDR3 DNA reads as TGCGCCAGCAGCTTGGAGCAGAACCTACGGGGCAAGCAGTACTTC. This gives the protein CASSLEQNLRGKQYF.